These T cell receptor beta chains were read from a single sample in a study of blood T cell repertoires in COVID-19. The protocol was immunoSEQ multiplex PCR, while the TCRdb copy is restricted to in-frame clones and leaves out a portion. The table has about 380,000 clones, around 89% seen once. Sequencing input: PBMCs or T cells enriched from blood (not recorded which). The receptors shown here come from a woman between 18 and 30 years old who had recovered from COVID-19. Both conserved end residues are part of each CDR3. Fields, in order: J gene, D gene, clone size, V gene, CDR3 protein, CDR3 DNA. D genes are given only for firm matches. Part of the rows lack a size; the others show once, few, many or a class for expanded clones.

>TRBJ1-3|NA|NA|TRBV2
CASGGESGNTIYF
TGTGCCAGCGGGGGGGAAAGTGGAAACACCATATATTTT
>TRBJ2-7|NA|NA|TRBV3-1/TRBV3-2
CASSQDGRVEQYF
TGTGCCAGCAGCCAAGATGGCAGGGTCGAGCAGTACTTC
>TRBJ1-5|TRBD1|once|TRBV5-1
CASSREPRGQGNQPQHF
TGCGCCAGCAGCCGGGAACCCCGGGGACAGGGCAATCAGCCCCAGCATTTT
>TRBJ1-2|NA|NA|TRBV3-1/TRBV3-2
CASSQPGTRVNYGYTF
TGTGCCAGCAGCCAACCCGGGACAAGAGTTAACTATGGCTACACCTTC
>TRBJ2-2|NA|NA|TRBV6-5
CASSYSTVSTGELFF
TGTGCCAGCAGTTACTCGACAGTTTCTACCGGGGAGCTGTTTTTT
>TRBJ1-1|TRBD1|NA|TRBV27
CASRSESTGWTEAFF
TGTGCCAGCAGGTCAGAGTCGACAGGGTGGACTGAAGCTTTCTTT
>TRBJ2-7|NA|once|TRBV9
CASSVALGSSYEQYF
TGTGCCAGCAGCGTAGCTCTCGGGAGCTCCTACGAGCAGTACTTC
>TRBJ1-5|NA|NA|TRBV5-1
CASSLGLENQPQHF
TGCGCCAGCAGCTTGGGTCTTGAGAATCAGCCCCAGCATTTT
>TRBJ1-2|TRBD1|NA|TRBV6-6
CASSWTGRGSDYGYTF
TGTGCCAGCAGTTGGACAGGGAGGGGAAGTGACTATGGCTACACCTTC
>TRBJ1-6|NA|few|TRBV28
CASSYPGSIRDSPLHF
TGTGCCAGCAGCTACCCGGGATCCATTAGAGATTCACCCCTCCACTTT
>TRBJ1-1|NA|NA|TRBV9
CASSEVGVWNTEAFF
TGTGCCAGCAGCGAGGTAGGGGTATGGAACACTGAAGCTTTCTTT
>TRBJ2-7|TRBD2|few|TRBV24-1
CATSDSGLSYEQYF
TGTGCCACCAGTGATTCGGGACTATCCTACGAGCAGTACTTC
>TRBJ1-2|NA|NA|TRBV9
CASSAQQGSAYGYTF
TGTGCCAGCAGCGCCCAACAGGGTTCTGCGTATGGCTACACCTTC
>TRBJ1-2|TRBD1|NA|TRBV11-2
CASSLRGTEFYGYTF
TGTGCCAGCAGCTTAAGGGGGACAGAGTTCTATGGCTACACCTTC
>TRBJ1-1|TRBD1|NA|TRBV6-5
CASSSMDREYTEAFF
TGTGCCAGCAGTTCCATGGACAGGGAGTATACTGAAGCTTTCTTT
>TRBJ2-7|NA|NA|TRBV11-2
CASSLAGYEQYF
TGTGCCAGCAGCTTAGCGGGCTACGAGCAGTACTTC
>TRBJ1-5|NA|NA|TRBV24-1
CATSDFPSQPQHF
TGTGCCACCAGTGATTTTCCGTCTCAGCCCCAGCATTTT
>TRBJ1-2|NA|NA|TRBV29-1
CSVDGGHYGYTF
TGCAGCGTTGACGGGGGTCACTATGGCTACACCTTC
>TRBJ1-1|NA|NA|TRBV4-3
CASSQDWSGTEAFF
TGCGCCAGCAGCCAAGATTGGAGTGGCACTGAAGCTTTCTTT
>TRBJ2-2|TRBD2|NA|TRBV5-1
CASSADTGTSGGARTGELFF
TGCGCCAGCAGCGCAGATACCGGGACTAGCGGGGGGGCGAGGACCGGGGAGCTGTTTTTT
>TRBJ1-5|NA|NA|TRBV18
CASSPPMRGGQPQHF
TGTGCCAGCTCACCACCGATGCGGGGTGGTCAGCCCCAGCATTTT
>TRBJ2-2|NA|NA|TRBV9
CASSVSETNTGELFF
TGTGCCAGCAGCGTTTCGGAGACTAACACCGGGGAGCTGTTTTTT
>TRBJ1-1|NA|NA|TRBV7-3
CASSQETPNEAFF
TGTGCCAGCAGCCAGGAAACGCCGAATGAAGCTTTCTTT
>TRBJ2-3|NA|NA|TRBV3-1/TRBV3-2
CASSQLVDRSTDTQYF
TGTGCCAGCAGCCAACTTGTCGACAGATCCACAGATACGCAGTATTTT
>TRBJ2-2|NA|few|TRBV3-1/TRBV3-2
CASSHAGGRNTGELFF
TGTGCCAGCAGCCACGCAGGTGGGAGGAACACCGGGGAGCTGTTTTTT
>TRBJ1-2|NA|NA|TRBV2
CASSENSYGYTF
TGTGCCAGCAGTGAAAACAGCTATGGCTACACCTTC
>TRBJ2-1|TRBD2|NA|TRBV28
CASSQAQRGVLVYNEQFF
TGTGCCAGCAGTCAAGCCCAGCGGGGGGTTTTAGTATACAATGAGCAGTTCTTC
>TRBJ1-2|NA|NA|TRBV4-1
CASSQDSQGKGGYTF
TGCGCCAGCAGCCAAGACTCTCAGGGGAAGGGTGGCTACACCTTC
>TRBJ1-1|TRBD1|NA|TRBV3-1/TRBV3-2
CASSPRQGRRDTEAFF
TGTGCCAGCAGCCCTAGACAGGGGCGCCGGGACACTGAAGCTTTCTTT
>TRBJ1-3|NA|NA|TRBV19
CARIRGDTIYF
TGTGCCAGAATAAGGGGTGACACCATATATTTT
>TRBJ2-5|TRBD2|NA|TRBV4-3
CASSPGLETETQYF
TGCGCCAGCAGCCCGGGACTAGAAACGGAGACCCAGTACTTC
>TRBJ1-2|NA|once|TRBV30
CAWSRAGTPYGYTF
TGTGCCTGGAGTAGAGCCGGGACACCTTATGGCTACACCTTC
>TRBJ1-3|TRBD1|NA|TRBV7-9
CASSLGRGLGNTIYF
TGTGCCAGCAGCTTAGGGAGGGGGCTTGGAAACACCATATATTTT
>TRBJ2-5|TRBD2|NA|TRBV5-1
CASSSRTSEGETQYF
TGCGCCAGCAGCTCTCGGACTAGCGAAGGGGAGACCCAGTACTTC
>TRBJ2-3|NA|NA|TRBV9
CASSPIAKPTDTQYF
TGTGCCAGCAGCCCGATCGCTAAACCCACAGATACGCAGTATTTT
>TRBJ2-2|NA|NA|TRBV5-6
CASSLSLTGELFF
TGTGCCAGCAGCCTTAGTCTAACCGGGGAGCTGTTTTTT
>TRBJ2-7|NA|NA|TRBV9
CASGPTGSYEQYF
TGTGCCAGTGGCCCCACGGGGTCCTACGAGCAGTACTTC